This entry features one T cell receptor beta chain sequence. This specimen belongs to a study of shared clonotypes between healthy human individuals. Study background: Three plates each covered CD4 naive and memory; CD8 naive two, CD8 memory one.

For each subset, genomic DNA was distributed in equal portions over several immunoSEQ plates. Using about 220 ng DNA, about 29,000 T cell genomes, the sorted-subset replicate PCRs were run. Using immunoSEQ multiplex PCR, the repertoire was profiled, and TCRdb retains in-frame clones only, with some absent. The profile covers 2 million to 2.5 million clones, with over 85% appearing a single time and 0.35% to 0.5% taken by the ten largest. The V end lost 4 bases, the J end lost 2 bases, and 12 bases lay between the germline ends. Per the germline V gene, CDR1 is SNHLY and CDR2 is FYNNEI. This CDR3 is 14 amino acids long.

The specimen sequenced was naive CD4+ T cells from PBMCs. Noted subset: CD45RA+ positively selected. The TCR comes from a man between 18 and 29 years old in good health. Some clones in this sample may be carry-over from other donors' samples. The gene calls are TRBV2 and TRBJ2-7; D call uncertain. CDR3 bases: TGTGCCAGCAGTGTAAACGTAGCTACCTACGAGCAGTACTTC. Protein sequence: CASSVNVATYEQYF.